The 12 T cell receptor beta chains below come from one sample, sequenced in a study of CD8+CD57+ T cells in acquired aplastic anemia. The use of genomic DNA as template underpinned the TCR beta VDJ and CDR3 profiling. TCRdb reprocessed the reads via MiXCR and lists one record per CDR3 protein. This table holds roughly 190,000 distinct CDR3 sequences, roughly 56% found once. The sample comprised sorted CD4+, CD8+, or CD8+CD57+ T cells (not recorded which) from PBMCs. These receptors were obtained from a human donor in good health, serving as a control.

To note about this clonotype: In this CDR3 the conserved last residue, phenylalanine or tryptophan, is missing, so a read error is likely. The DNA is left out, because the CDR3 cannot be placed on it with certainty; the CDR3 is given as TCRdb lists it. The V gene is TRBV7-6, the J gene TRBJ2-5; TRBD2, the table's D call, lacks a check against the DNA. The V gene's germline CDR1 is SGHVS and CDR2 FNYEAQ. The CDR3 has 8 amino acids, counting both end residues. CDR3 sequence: CASSPGTS.

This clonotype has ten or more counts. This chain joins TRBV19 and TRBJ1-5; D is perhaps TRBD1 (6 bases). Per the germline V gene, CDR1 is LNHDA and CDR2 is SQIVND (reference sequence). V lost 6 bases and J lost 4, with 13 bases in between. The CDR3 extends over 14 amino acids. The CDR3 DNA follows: TGTGCCAGTAGGGGGGGCCAGGTAAATCAGCCCCAGCATTTT. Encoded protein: CASRGGQVNQPQHF.

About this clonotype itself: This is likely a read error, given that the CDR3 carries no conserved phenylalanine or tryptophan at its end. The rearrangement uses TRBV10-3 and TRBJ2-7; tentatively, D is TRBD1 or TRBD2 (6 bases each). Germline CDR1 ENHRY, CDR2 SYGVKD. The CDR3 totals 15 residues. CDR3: CASSYSGAGFYEQYL. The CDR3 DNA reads TGTGCCAGCAGTTACTCGGGGGCAGGCTTCTACGAGCAGTACCTC.

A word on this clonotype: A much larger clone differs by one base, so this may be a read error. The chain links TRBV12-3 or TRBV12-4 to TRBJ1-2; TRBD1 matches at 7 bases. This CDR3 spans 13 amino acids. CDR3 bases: TGTGCCAGCAGACTAGACAGGGTAGATGGCTACGCCTTC. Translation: CASRLDRVDGYAF.

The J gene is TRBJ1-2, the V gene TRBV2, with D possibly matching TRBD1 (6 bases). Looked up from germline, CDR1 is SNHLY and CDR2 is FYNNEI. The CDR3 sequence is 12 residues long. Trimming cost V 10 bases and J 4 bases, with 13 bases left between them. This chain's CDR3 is CATGERSYGYTF. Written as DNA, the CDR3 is TGTGCCACAGGGGAGCGCTCCTATGGCTACACCTTC.

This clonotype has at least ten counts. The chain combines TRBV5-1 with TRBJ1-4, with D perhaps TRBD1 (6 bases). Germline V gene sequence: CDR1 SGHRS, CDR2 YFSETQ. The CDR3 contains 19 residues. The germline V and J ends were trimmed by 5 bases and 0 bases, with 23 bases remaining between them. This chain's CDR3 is CASSRRTSGTHATNEKLFF. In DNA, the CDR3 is TGCGCCAGCAGTCGTCGTACTTCAGGGACACATGCAACTAATGAAAAACTGTTTTTT.

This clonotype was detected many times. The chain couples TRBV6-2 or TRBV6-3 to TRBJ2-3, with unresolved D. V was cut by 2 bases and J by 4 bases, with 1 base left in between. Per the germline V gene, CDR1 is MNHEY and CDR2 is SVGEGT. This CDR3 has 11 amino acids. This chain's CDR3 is CASSYPDTQYF. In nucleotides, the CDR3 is TGTGCCAGCAGTTACCCAGATACGCAGTATTTT.

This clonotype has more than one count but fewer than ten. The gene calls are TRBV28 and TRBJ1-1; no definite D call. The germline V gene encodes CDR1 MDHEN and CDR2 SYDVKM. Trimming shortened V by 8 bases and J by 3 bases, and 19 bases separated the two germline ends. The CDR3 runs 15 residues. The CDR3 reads CASSSRVLADTEAFF. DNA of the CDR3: TGTGCCAGCTCCTCTCGGGTACTTGCGGACACTGAAGCTTTCTTT.

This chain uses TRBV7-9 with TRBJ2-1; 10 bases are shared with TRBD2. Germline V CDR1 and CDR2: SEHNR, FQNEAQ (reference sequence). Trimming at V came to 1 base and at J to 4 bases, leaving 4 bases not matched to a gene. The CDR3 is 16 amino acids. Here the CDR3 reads CASSLVIAGGYNEQFF. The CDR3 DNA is TGTGCCAGCAGCTTAGTGATAGCGGGAGGATACAATGAGCAGTTCTTC.

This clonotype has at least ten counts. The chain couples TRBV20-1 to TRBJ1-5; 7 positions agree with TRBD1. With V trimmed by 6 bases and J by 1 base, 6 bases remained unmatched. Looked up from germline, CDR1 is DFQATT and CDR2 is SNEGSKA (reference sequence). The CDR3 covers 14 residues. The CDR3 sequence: CSATGTASNQPQHF. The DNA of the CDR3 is TGCAGTGCAACCGGGACAGCGAGCAATCAGCCCCAGCATTTT.

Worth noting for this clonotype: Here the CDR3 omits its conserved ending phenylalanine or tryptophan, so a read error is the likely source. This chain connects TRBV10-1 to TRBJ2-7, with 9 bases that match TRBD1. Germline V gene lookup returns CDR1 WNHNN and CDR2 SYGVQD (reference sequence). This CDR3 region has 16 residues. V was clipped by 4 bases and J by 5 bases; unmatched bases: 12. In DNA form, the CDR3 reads TGCGCCAGCAGTGGGGGGACAGGGCCCGCTCCAGACGAGCAGTACCTC. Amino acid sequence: CASSGGTGPAPDEQYL.

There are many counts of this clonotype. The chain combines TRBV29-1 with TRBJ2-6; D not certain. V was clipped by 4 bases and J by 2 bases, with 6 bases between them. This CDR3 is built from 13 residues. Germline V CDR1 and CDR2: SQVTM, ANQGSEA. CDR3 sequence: CSVGEPGANVLTF. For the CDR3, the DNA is TGCAGCGTTGGGGAACCTGGGGCCAACGTCCTGACTTTC.